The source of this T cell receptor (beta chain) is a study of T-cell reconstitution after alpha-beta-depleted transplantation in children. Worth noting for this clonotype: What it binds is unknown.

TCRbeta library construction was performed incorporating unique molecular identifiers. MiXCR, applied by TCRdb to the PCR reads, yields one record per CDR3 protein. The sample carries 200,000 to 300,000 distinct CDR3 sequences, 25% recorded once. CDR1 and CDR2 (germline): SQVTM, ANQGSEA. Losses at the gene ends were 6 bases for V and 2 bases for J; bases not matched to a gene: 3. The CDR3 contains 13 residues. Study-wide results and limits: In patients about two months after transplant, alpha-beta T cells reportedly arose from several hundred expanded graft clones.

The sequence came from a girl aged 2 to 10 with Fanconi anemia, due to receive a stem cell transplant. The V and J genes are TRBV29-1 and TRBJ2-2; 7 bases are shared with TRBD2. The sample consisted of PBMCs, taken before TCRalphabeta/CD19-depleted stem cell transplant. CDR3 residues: CSVGGGNTGELFF. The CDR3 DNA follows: TGCAGCGTGGGGGGGGGTAACACCGGGGAGCTGTTTTTT.